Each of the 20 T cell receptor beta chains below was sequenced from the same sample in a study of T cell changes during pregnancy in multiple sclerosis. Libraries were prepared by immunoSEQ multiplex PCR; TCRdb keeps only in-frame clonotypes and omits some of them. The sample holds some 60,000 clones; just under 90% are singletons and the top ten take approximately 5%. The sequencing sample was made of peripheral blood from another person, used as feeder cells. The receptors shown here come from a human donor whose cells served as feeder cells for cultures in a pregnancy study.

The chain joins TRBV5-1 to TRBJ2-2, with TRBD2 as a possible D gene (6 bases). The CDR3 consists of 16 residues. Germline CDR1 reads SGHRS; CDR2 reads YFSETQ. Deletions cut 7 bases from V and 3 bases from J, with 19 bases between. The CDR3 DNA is TGCGCCAGCTCAAGGGTTATGGAGGGTGACACCGGGGAGCTGTTTTTT. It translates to CASSRVMEGDTGELFF.

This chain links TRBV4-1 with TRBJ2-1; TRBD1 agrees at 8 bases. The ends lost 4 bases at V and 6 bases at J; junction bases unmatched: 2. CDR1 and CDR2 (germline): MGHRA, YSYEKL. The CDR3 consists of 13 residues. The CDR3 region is CASSLQGVNEQFF. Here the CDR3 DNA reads TGCGCCAGCAGCCTACAGGGGGTCAATGAGCAGTTCTTC.

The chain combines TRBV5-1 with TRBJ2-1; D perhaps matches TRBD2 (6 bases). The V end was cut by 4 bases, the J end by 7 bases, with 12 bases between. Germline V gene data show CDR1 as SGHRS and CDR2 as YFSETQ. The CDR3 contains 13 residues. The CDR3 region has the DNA TGCGCCAGCAGCGTGGGGGGAGTGAATGAGCAGTTCTTC. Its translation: CASSVGGVNEQFF.

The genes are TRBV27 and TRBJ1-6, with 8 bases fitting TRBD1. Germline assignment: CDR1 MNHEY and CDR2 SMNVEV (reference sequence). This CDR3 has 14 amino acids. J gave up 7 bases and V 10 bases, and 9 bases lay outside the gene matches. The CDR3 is CATQGQARNSPLHF. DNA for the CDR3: TGTGCCACCCAGGGACAGGCGAGAAATTCACCCCTCCACTTT.

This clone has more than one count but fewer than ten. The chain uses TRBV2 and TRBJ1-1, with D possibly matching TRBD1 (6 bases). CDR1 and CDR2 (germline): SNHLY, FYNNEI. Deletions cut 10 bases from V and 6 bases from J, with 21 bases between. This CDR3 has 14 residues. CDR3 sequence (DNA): TGTGCCATCCTAGGGAACCGGGGGCTGGCTGAAGCTTTCTTT. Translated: CAILGNRGLAEAFF.

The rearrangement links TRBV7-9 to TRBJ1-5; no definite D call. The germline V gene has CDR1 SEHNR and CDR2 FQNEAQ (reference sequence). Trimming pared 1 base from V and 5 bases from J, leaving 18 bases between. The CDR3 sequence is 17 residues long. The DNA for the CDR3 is TGTGCCAGCAGCTTAGGGGTAGGGCGGGTGACTCATCAGCCCCAGCATTTT. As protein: CASSLGVGRVTHQPQHF.

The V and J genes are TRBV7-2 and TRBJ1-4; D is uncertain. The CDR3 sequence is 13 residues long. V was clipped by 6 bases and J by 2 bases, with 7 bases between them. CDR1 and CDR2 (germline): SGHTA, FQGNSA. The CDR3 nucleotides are TGTGCCAGCAGGGTCACCACTAATGAAAAACTGTTTTTT. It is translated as CASRVTTNEKLFF.

The CDR3 coding sequence is TGTGCCAGCAGTGACACATCAGGCGCCGGGGAGCTGTTTTTT. The encoded protein is CASSDTSGAGELFF. The V call is TRBV6-4, the J call TRBJ2-2; D is undetermined. The V gene lost 2 bases and the J gene lost 6 bases, with 10 bases spanning the gap. The length of the CDR3 is 14 residues. In germline, CDR1 is MRHNA, CDR2 SNTAGT.

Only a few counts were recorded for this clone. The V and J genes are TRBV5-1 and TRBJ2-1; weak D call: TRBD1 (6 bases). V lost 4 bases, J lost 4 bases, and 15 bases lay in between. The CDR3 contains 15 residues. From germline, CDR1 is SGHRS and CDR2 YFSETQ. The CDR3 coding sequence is TGCGCCAGCAGCCCCGGACAGAATCTTTACAATGAGCAGTTCTTC. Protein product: CASSPGQNLYNEQFF.

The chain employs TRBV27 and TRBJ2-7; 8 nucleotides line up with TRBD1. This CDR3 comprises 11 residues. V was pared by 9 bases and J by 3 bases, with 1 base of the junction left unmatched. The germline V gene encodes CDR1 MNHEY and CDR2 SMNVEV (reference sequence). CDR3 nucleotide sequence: TGTGCCAGTACAGGGGGCTACGAGCAGTACTTC. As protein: CASTGGYEQYF.

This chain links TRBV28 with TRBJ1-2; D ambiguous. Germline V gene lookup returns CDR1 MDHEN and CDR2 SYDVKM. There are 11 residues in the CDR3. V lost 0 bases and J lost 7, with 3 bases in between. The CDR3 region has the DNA TGTGCCAGCAGTTTATGGGCTGGCTACACCTTC. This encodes CASSLWAGYTF.

Here the CDR3 DNA reads TGTGCCAGTATCACGAACACCGGGGAGCTGTTTTTT. Amino acid sequence: CASITNTGELFF. The V gene is TRBV19, the J gene TRBJ2-2; D uncertain. The CDR3 loop spans 12 amino acids. CDR1 is LNHDA and CDR2 is SQIVND in the germline V gene (reference sequence). V was pared by 7 bases and J by 0 bases, with 3 bases between.

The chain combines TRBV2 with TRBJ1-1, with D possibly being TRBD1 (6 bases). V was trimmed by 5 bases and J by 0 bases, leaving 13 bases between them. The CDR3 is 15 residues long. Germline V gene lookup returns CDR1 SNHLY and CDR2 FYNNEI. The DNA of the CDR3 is TGTGCCAGCAGTACTCAAGGGGGACTGAACACTGAAGCTTTCTTT. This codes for CASSTQGGLNTEAFF.

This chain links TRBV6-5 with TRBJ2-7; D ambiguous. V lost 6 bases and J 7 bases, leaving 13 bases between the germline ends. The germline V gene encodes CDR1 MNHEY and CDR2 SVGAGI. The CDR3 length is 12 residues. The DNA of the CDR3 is TGTGCCAGCAGCGAAAATAAGGGAGAGCAGTACTTC. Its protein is CASSENKGEQYF.

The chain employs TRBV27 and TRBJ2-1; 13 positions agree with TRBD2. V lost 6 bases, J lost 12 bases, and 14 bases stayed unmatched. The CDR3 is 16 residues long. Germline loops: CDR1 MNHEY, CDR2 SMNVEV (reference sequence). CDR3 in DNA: TGTGCCAGCAGACTCTCCGGGACTAGCGGGGTCCTAAGGCAGTTCTTC. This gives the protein CASRLSGTSGVLRQFF.

The CDR3: CASSTQGARGANVLTF. CDR3 in DNA: TGTGCCAGTAGTACACAGGGGGCGCGGGGGGCCAACGTCCTGACTTTC. The V and J genes are TRBV19 and TRBJ2-6, with TRBD1 matching over 9 bases. The V gene's germline CDR1 is LNHDA and CDR2 SQIVND (reference sequence). This CDR3 region has 16 residues. The junction had 5 bases not matched to a gene; V was cut back by 4 bases and J by 4 bases.

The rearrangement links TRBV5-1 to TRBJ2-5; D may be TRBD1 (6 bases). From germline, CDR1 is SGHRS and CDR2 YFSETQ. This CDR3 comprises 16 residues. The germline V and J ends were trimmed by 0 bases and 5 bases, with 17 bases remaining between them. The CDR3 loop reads CASSLGPGVLKETQYF. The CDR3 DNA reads TGCGCCAGCAGCTTGGGACCAGGGGTCCTCAAGGAGACCCAGTACTTC.

The CDR3 DNA follows: TGTGCCATCAGTGAGAGAGGGACTAGCACCCATACGCAGTATTTT. This gives the protein CAISERGTSTHTQYF. The chain has TRBV10-3 and TRBJ2-3, with 9 nucleotides matching TRBD2. There are 15 residues in the CDR3. Germline CDR1 ENHRY, CDR2 SYGVKD. V lost 2 bases to trimming and J lost 7 bases; unmatched junction nucleotides: 7.

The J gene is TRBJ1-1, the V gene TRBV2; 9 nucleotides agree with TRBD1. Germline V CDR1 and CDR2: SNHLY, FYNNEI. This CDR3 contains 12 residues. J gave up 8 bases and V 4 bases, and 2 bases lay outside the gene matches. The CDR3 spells CASSGTGGEAFF. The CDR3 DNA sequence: TGTGCCAGCAGTGGTACAGGGGGCGAAGCTTTCTTT.

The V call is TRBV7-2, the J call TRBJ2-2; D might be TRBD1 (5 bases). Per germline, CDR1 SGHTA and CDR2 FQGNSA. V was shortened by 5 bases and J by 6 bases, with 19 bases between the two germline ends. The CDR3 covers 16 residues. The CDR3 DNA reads TGTGCCAGCAGCCCAACCCCTACCAGGGTACCCGGGGAGCTGTTTTTT. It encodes CASSPTPTRVPGELFF. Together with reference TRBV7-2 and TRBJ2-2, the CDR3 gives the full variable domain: GAGVSQSPSNKVTEKGKDVELRCDPISGHTALYWYRQSLGQGLEFLIYFQGNSAPDKSGLPSDRFSAERTGGSVSTLTIQRTQQEDSAVYLCASSPTPTRVPGELFFGEGSRLTVL.